This TCR beta chain was captured by sequencing in a study of Graves' ophthalmopathy and Graves' hyperthyroidism. On the study more broadly: Pretreatment peripheral blood was obtained at initial diagnosis.

Germline-derived CDR1 and CDR2 are SQVTM and ANQGSEA. The CDR3 contains 13 residues. Trimming left V 6 bases short and J 2 bases short, with 13 bases between. Overall study results and limits: Most thyroid clonotypes expanded beyond 0.001 frequency were also found in blood.

The table lists this clonotype with many counts. Its target is unknown. The authors defined stable hyperthyroidism as no ophthalmopathy within 18 months of follow-up. Ineligible for inclusion were patients with other autoimmune diseases, uncontrolled infections, pregnancy or lactation. RNA transcripts were the source from which TCR beta CDR3 regions were amplified. First-round RT-PCR used HTBI primers; second-round multiplex PCR followed. TCRdb reprocessed the multiplex PCR reads with MiXCR, giving one entry per CDR3 protein. Here the sample spans about 380,000 distinct CDR3 sequences, over 15% being singletons.

The rearrangement links TRBV29-1 to TRBJ1-1; D perhaps matches TRBD1 (6 bases). Sequenced input: peripheral blood. This receptor was identified in a woman aged 18-29 years with stable Graves' hyperthyroidism. The CDR3 region is CSVAWTANTEAFF. CDR3 DNA: TGCAGCGTAGCATGGACAGCTAACACTGAAGCTTTCTTT.